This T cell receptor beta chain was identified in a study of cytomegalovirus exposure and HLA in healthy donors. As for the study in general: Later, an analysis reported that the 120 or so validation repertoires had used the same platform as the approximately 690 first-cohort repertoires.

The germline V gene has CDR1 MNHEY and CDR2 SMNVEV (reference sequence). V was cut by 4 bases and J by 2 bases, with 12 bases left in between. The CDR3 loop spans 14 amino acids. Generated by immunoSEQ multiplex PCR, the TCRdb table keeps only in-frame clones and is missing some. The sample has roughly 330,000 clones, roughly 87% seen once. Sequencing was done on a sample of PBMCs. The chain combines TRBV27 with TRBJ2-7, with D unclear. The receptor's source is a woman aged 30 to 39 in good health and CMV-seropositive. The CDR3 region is CASSSRRSPYEQYF. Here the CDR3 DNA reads TGTGCCAGCAGTTCTAGACGGAGCCCCTACGAGCAGTACTTC.